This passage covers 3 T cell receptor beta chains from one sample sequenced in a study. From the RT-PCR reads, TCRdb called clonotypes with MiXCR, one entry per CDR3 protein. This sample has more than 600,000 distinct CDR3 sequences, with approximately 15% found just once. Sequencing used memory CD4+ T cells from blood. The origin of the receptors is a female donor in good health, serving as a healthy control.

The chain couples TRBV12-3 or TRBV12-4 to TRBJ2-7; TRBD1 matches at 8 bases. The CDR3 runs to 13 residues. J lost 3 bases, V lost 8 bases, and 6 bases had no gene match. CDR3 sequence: CASRGQGYYEQYF. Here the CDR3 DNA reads TGTGCCAGCCGTGGACAGGGATACTACGAGCAGTACTTC.

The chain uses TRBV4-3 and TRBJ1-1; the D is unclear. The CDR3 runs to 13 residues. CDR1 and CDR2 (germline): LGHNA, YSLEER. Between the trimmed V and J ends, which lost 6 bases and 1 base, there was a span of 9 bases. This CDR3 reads CASSGTRNTEAFF. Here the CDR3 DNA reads TGCGCCAGCAGTGGCACAAGGAACACTGAAGCTTTCTTT.

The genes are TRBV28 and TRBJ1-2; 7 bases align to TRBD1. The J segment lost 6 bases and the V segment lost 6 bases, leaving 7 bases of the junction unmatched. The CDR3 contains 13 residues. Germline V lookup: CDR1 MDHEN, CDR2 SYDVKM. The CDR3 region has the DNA TGTGCCAGCAGGGGAGGGGGCTCAAATGGCTACACCTTC. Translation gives CASRGGGSNGYTF.